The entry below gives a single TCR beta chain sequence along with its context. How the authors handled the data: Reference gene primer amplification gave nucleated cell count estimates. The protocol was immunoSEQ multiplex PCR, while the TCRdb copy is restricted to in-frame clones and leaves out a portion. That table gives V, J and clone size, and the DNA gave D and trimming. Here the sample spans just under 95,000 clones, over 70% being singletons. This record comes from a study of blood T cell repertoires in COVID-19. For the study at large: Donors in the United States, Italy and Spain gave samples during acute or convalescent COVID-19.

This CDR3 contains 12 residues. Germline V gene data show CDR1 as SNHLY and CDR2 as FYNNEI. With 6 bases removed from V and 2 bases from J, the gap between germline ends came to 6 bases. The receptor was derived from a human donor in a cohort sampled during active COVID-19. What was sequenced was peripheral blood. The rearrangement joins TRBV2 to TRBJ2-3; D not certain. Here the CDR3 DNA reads TGTGCCAGCAGAGAGAACACAGATACGCAGTATTTT. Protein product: CASRENTDTQYF.